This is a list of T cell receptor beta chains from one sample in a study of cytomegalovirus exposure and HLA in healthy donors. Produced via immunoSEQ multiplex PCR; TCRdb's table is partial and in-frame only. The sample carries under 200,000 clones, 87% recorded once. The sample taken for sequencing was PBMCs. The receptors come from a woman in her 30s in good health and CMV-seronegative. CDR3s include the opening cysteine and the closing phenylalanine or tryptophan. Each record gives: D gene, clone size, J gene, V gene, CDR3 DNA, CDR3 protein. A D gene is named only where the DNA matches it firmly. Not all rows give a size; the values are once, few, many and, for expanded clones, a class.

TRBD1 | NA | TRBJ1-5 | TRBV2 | TGTGCCAGCGGGGGACAGGGGTCCTCTGTACTGCCCCAGCATTTT | CASGGQGSSVLPQHF
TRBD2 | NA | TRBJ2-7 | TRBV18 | TGTGCCAGCTCAGGTCCATTACTAGCGGTGAGCTCCTACGAGCAGTACTTC | CASSGPLLAVSSYEQYF
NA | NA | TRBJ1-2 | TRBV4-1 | TGCGCCAGCAGCCAAGTAGGACAGATCTATGGCTACACCTTC | CASSQVGQIYGYTF
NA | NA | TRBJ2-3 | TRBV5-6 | TGTGCCAGCAGCCTCGCGAGGGAATGGGTGACAGGTATCACAGATACGCAGTATTTT | CASSLAREWVTGITDTQYF
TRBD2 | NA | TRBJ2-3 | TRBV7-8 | TGTGCCAGCAGCCTTGGACTAGGGACAGATACGCAGTATTTT | CASSLGLGTDTQYF
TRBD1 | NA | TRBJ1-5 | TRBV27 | TGTGCCAGCAGTGTACAGGGGACCAATCAGCCCCAGCATTTT | CASSVQGTNQPQHF
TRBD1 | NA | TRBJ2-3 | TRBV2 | TGTGCCAGCAACCGGGACAGGAGCACAGATACGCAGTATTTT | CASNRDRSTDTQYF
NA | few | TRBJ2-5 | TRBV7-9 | TGTGCCAGTTTGGGCCCCTCAGGGACCCAGTACTTC | CASLGPSGTQYF
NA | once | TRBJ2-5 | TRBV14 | TGTGCCAGCAGCCAAGAGGGGGGGACCCAGTACTTC | CASSQEGGTQYF
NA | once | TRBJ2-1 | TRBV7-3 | TGTGCCAGCAGACCGACTAGAGGCTACAATGAGCAGTTCTTC | CASRPTRGYNEQFF
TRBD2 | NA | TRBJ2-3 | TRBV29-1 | TGCAGCGTTGTGGGTCTCGACGGGAGGGTGGCAGATACGCAGTATTTT | CSVVGLDGRVADTQYF
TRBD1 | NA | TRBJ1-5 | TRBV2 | TGTGCCAGCGGGATGGACAGGGGAGCTCAGCCCCAGCATTTT | CASGMDRGAQPQHF
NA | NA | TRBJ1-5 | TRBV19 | TGTGCCAGTAGTATCCTACGACAGGATAGCAATCAGCCCCAGCATTTT | CASSILRQDSNQPQHF
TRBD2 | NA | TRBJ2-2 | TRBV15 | TGTGCCACCAGCGCAGGGACTAGCGGGAGGACCGGGGAGCTGTTTTTT | CATSAGTSGRTGELFF
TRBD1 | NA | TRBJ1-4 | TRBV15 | TGTGCCACCAGCAGAGATCAGGGGGAGAGTGAAAAACTGTTTTTT | CATSRDQGESEKLFF
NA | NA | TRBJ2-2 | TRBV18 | TGTGCCAGCTCACCACCATACGGGACCGGGGAGCTGTTTTTT | CASSPPYGTGELFF
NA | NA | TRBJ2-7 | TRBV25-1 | TGTGCCAGCAGTGAAACCGGGACAACGAGGGGAATTTTCGAGCAGTACTTC | CASSETGTTRGIFEQYF